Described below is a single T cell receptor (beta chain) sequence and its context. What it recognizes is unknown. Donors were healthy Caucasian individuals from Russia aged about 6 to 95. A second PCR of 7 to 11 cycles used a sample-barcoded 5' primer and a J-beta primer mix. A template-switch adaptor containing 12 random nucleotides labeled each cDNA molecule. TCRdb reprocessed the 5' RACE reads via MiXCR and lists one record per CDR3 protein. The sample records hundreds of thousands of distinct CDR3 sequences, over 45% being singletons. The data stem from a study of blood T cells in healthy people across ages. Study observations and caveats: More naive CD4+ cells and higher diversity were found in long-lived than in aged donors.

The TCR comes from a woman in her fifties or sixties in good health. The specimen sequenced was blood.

The CDR3 sequence is CASSRRWIADTQYF. The CDR3 DNA is TGTGCCAGCAGTCGACGATGGATCGCAGATACGCAGTATTTT. V usage is TRBV12-3 or TRBV12-4 and J usage is TRBJ2-3; D unclear. The CDR3 loop spans 14 amino acids. Between the trimmed V and J ends, which lost 5 bases and 4 bases, there was a span of 13 bases.